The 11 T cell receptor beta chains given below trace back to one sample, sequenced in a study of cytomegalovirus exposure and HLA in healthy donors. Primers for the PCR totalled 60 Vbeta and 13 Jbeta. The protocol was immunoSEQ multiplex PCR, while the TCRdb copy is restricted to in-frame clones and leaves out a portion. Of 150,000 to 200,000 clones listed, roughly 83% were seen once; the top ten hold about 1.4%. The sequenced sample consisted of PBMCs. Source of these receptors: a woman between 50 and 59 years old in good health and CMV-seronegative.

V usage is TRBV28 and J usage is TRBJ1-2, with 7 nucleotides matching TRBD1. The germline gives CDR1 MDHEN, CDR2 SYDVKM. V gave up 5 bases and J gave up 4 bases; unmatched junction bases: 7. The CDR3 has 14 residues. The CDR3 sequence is CASSTPTGLYGYTF. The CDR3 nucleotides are TGTGCCAGCAGTACCCCGACAGGGCTCTATGGCTACACCTTC.

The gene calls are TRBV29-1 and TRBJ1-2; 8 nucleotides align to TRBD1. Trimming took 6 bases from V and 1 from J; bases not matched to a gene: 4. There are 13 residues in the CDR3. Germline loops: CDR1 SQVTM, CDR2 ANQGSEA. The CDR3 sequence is CSVRQGSNYGYTF. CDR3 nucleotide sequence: TGCAGCGTGCGACAGGGGAGTAACTATGGCTACACCTTC.

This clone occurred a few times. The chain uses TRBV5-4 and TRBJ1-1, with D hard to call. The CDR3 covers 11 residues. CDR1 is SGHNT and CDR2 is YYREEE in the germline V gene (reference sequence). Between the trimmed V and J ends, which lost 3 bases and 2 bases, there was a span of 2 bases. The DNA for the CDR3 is TGTGCCAGCAGCTCAAACACTGAAGCTTTCTTT. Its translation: CASSSNTEAFF.

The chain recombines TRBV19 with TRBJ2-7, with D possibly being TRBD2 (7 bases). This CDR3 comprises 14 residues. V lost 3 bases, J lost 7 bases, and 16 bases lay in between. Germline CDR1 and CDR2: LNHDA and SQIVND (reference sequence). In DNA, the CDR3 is TGTGCCAGTAGTATCCTACAGGGCGGGGGTGAGCAGTACTTC. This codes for CASSILQGGGEQYF. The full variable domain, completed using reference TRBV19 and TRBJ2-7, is DGGITQSPKYLFRKEGQNVTLSCEQNLNHDAMYWYRQDPGQGLRLIYYSQIVNDFQKGDIAEGYSVSREKKESFPLTVTSAQKNPTAFYLCASSILQGGGEQYFGPGTRLTVT.

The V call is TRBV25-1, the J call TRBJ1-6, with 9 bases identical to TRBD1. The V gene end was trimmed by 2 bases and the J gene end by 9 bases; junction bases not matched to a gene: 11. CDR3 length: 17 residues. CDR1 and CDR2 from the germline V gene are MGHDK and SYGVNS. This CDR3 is CASSELSGTGWSSPLHF. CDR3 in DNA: TGTGCCAGCAGTGAACTCTCCGGGACAGGGTGGAGTTCACCCCTCCACTTT.

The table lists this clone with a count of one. The CDR3 DNA reads TGTGCCAGCAGCTTCCGACAGGGTAGCCTGAGCCACTACACCTTC. This sequence encodes CASSFRQGSLSHYTF. The rearrangement links TRBV5-4 to TRBJ1-2; 7 bases map to TRBD1. Looked up from germline, CDR1 is SGHNT and CDR2 is YYREEE (reference sequence). The length of the CDR3 is 15 residues. V lost 2 bases to trimming and J lost 10 bases; unmatched junction nucleotides: 14.

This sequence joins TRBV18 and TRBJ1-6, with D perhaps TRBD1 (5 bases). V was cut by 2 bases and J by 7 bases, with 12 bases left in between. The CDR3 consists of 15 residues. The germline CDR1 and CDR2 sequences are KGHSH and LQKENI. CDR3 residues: CASSPYAGSNSPLHF. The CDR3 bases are TGTGCCAGCTCACCATACGCAGGGTCGAATTCACCCCTCCACTTT.

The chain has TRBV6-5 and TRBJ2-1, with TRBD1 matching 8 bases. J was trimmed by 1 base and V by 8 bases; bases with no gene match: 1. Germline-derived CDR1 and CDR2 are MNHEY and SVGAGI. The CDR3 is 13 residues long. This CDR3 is CASRDRSYNEQFF. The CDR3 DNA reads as TGTGCCAGCCGGGACAGGTCCTACAATGAGCAGTTCTTC.

The CDR3 sequence: CASSLDRGLLGGELFF. CDR3 DNA sequence: TGTGCCAGCAGCTTAGATCGCGGACTGCTGGGCGGGGAGCTGTTTTTT. The chain has TRBV11-2 and TRBJ2-2; a weak D match, TRBD2 (5 bases). V was cut by 0 bases and J by 7 bases, with 15 bases left in between. CDR3 length: 16 amino acids. The V gene's germline CDR1 is SGHAT and CDR2 FQNNGV. The whole variable domain, remainder taken from reference TRBV11-2 and TRBJ2-2, is EAGVAQSPRYKIIEKRQSVAFWCNPISGHATLYWYQQILGQGPKLLIQFQNNGVVDDSQLPKDRFSAERLKGVDSTLKIQPAKLEDSAVYLCASSLDRGLLGGELFFGEGSRLTVL.

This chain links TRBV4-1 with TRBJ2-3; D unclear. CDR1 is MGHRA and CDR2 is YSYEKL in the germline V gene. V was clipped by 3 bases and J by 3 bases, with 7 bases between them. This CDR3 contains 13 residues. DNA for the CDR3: TGCGCCAGCAGCCAGCTCAGAACAGATACGCAGTATTTT. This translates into CASSQLRTDTQYF.

DNA for the CDR3: TGCAGCGTTGATGGGCCGGGACAGGGGAATAATGAAAAACTGTTTTTT. This translates into CSVDGPGQGNNEKLFF. This sequence joins TRBV29-1 and TRBJ1-4; 10 bases agree with TRBD1. Per the germline V gene, CDR1 is SQVTM and CDR2 is ANQGSEA. Trimming took 3 bases from V and 4 from J; bases not matched to a gene: 8. The CDR3 is made up of 16 amino acids.